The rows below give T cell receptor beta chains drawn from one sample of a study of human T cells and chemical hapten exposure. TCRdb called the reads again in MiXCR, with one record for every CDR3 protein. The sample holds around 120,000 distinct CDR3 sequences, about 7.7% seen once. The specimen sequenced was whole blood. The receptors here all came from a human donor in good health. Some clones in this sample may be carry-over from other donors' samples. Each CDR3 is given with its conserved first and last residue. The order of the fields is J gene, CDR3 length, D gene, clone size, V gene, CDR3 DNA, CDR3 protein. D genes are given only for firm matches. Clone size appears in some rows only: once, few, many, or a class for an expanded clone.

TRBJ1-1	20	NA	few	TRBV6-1	TGTGCCAGCAGTTCCTGCGAGTTTGGGGGAATTGGGGCATTGAACACTGAAGCTTTCTTT	CASSSCEFGGIGALNTEAFF
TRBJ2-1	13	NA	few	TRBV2	TGTGCCAGCAGTGAAGGGGCCAGGCCTCATAAGTTCTTC	CASSEGARPHKFF
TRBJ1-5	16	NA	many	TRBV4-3	TGCGCCAGCAGCCAAGATTACAGCAGGAGCAATCAGCCCCAGCATTTT	CASSQDYSRSNQPQHF
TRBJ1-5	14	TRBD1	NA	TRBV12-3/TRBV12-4	TGTGCCAGCAGTCCGACAGGGACCAATCAGCCCCAGCATTTT	CASSPTGTNQPQHF
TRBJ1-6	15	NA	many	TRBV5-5	TGTGCCAGCAGAGAACAGGGAAGTTATAATTCACCCCTCCACTTT	CASREQGSYNSPLHF
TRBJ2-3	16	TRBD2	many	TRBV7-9	TGTGCCAGCAGCCAGAGGACTAGCGGGCCCTCAGATACGCAGTATTTT	CASSQRTSGPSDTQYF
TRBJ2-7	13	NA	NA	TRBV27	TGTGCCAGCAAAGGTTTTTCGACCTACGAGCAGTACTTC	CASKGFSTYEQYF
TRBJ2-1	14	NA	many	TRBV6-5	TGTGCCAGCACCTCACCCAGGGGGGTGCATGAGCAGTTCTTC	CASTSPRGVHEQFF
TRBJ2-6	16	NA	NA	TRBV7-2	TGTGCCAGCAGCTTTCGACGGGACTCTGGGGCCAACGTCCTGACTTTC	CASSFRRDSGANVLTF
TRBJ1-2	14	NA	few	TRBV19	TGTGCCAGTAGTATATCCGGGACAAGGAATGGCTACACCTTC	CASSISGTRNGYTF
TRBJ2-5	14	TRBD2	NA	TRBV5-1	TGCGCCAGCAGCTTCACTAGCGCTCAAGAGACCCAGTACTTC	CASSFTSAQETQYF
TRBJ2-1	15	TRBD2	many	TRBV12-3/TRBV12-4	TGTGCCAGCAGCCCAACTAGCGGGACCTACAATGAGCAGTTCTTC	CASSPTSGTYNEQFF
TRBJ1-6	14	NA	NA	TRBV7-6	TGTGCCAGCAGCTTAGGGGGGTTGGGATCACCCCTCCACTTT	CASSLGGLGSPLHF
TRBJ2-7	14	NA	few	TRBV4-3	TGCGCCAGCAGCCAAGATCTCGGACTCTACGAGCAGTACTTC	CASSQDLGLYEQYF
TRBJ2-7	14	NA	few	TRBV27	TGTGCCAGCAGTTTATCGAGGGTAGACTACGAGCAGTACTTC	CASSLSRVDYEQYF
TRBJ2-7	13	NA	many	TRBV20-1	TGCAGTGCTAGTAGTGGCAGGGGTTACGAGCAGTACTTC	CSASSGRGYEQYF
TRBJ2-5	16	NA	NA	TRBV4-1	TGCGCCAGCAGCCCAGGCTTCACCCCGACTCAAGAGACCCAGTACTTC	CASSPGFTPTQETQYF
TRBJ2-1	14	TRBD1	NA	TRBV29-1	TGCAGCGGCCTCCGGGACAGGGGGTTCAATGAGCAGTTCTTC	CSGLRDRGFNEQFF
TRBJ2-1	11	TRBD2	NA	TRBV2	TGTGCCAGCAGTGAAACTAGCGGGAGTTTCTTC	CASSETSGSFF
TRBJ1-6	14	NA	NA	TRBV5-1	TGCGCCAGCAGCCCGGGGACGCAGGAGATTCCCCTCCACTTT	CASSPGTQEIPLHF
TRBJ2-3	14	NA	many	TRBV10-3	TGTGCCATCACCGGGCGGGCCTTAACAGATACGCAGTATTTT	CAITGRALTDTQYF
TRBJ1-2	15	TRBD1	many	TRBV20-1	TGCAGTGCTAGAGTAGGGACAGGTTCTGCCTATGGCTACACCTTC	CSARVGTGSAYGYTF
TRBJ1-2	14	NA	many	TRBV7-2	TGTGCCAGCACCGTCTCGACTGTCTCCTATGGCTACACCTTC	CASTVSTVSYGYTF
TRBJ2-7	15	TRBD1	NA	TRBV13	TGTGCCAGCAGCTCAAGGGACAGGGGGCACTACGAGCAGTACTTC	CASSSRDRGHYEQYF
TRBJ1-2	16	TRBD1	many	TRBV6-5	TGTGCCAGCAGTTACACTGGGACAGGCGATAACTATGGCTACACCTTC	CASSYTGTGDNYGYTF
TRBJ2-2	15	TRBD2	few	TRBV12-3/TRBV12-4	TGTGCCAGCAGTGATAGCGGGAGAGGCACCGGGGAGCTGTTTTTT	CASSDSGRGTGELFF
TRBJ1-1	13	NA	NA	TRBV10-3	TGTGCCATCGCACCTACAGGGAACACTGAAGCTTTCTTT	CAIAPTGNTEAFF
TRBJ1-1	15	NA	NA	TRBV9	TGTGCCAGCAGCGTAGGGGGATTGAGGAACACTGAAGCTTTCTTT	CASSVGGLRNTEAFF
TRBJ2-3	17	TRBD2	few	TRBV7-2	TGTGCCAGCAGCCCTCGACTAGCGGGAGTGAGCACAGATACGCAGTATTTT	CASSPRLAGVSTDTQYF
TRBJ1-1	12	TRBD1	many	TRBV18	TGTGCCAGCTCACCCGACAGGGTCGGAGCTTTCTTT	CASSPDRVGAFF
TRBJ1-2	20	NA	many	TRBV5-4	TGTGCCAGCAGCTTGTGGAGACTCGGGTCAGGGGTAAAGATGAACTATGGCTACACCTTC	CASSLWRLGSGVKMNYGYTF
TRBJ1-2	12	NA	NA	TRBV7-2	TGTGCCAGCAGCCCGCCCCCCTATGGCTACACCTTC	CASSPPPYGYTF
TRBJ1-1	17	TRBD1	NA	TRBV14	TGTGCCAGCAGCCAAGATCGTGCAGGGGGCCTGAACACTGAAGCTTTCTTT	CASSQDRAGGLNTEAFF
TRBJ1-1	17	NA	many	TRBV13	TGTGCCAGCAGCTTGGGAGAGCGTTTCCCCCGGGACACTGAAGCTTTCTTT	CASSLGERFPRDTEAFF
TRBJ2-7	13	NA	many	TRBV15	TGTGCCACCAGCAGGCAATTTGGGAACGAGCAGTACTTC	CATSRQFGNEQYF
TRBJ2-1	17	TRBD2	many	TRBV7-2	TGTGCCAGCAGCCCTCGACTAGCCCCGGACCTCTACAATGAGCAGTTCTTC	CASSPRLAPDLYNEQFF
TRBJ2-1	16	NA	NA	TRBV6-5	TGTGCCAGCAGTTACCCCGCAGGGGGGGCCTACAATGAGCAGTTCTTC	CASSYPAGGAYNEQFF